This T cell receptor (beta chain) was observed in a study of cytomegalovirus exposure and HLA in healthy donors. Findings and limits, study-wide: Later on, an analysis tied roughly 17,000 TCR beta sequences to HLA alleles at 0.05 false discovery rate.

The study ran its PCR with 60 Vbeta and 13 Jbeta primers. Repertoires were generated with immunoSEQ multiplex PCR, while TCRdb's copy carries only in-frame clones and drops some. Here the sample spans fewer than 110,000 clones, under 85% being singletons. The CDR3 runs 16 residues. The germline V and J ends were trimmed by 1 base and 7 bases, with 14 bases remaining between them. Germline loops: CDR1 MGHRA, CDR2 YSYEKL. Remarks on this clone: Its antigen remains unknown.

The V call is TRBV4-1, the J call TRBJ1-6; D is possibly TRBD1 (5 bases). The sequence derives from a male donor in good health and CMV-seronegative. Sequencing input: PBMCs. The CDR3 spells CASSQAGGTANSPLHF. CDR3 DNA: TGCGCCAGCAGCCAAGCGGGGGGGACGGCGAATTCACCCCTCCACTTT.